This passage covers 13 T cell receptor beta chains from one sample sequenced in a study of blood T cell repertoires in COVID-19. Libraries were prepared by immunoSEQ multiplex PCR; TCRdb keeps only in-frame clonotypes and omits some of them. The sample gives around 160,000 clones, roughly 85% of which show up once; around 8% is in the top ten. The specimen was peripheral blood. The receptors derive from a woman in her sixties or seventies with COVID-19, enrolled during active disease.

The chain carries TRBV5-6 and TRBJ2-1; possible D gene TRBD2, 5 bases. The CDR3 contains 15 residues. V lost 0 bases and J lost 5, with 12 bases in between. Germline V CDR1 and CDR2: SGHDT, YYEEEE. The CDR3 bases are TGTGCCAGCAGCTTGGATATTGTAGCGCACAATGAGCAGTTCTTC. Translated, it gives CASSLDIVAHNEQFF.

V gene TRBV3-1 (or the pseudogene TRBV3-2) combines with J gene TRBJ1-1; 8 bases map to TRBD1. V trimming: 8 bases; J trimming: 7 bases; junction bases outside the gene matches: 9. The CDR3 has 13 residues. Per the germline V gene, CDR1 is LGHDT and CDR2 is YNNKEL (reference sequence). CDR3 in amino acids: CASSEDRVSEAFF. In nucleotides, the CDR3 is TGTGCCAGCTCCGAGGACAGGGTGAGTGAAGCTTTCTTT.

The chain uses TRBV12-3 or TRBV12-4 and TRBJ1-4; D is ambiguous. The CDR3 runs to 13 residues. As DNA, the CDR3 is TGTGCGACCGGTCCTTCGGCCGGGGAAAAACTGTTTTTT. Translating it yields CATGPSAGEKLFF.

The chain carries TRBV5-1 and TRBJ2-3; a weak D match, TRBD2 (5 bases). The CDR3 runs to 19 residues. Germline CDR1 reads SGHRS; CDR2 reads YFSETQ. Trimming removed 3 bases from V and 7 bases from J, with 30 bases in between. The CDR3 spells CASSSTLLAGPSLIYTQYF. The CDR3, as DNA: TGCGCCAGCAGCTCTACTCTTCTAGCCGGACCGAGCCTTATATATACGCAGTATTTT.

This clone was seen once. This chain joins TRBV19 and TRBJ1-4, with D tentatively TRBD1 (5 bases). The CDR3 is 14 residues long. Trimming took 3 bases from V and 4 from J, leaving 9 bases between them. From germline, CDR1 is LNHDA and CDR2 SQIVND (reference sequence). CDR3 region: CASSIQGLNEKLFF. CDR3 DNA: TGTGCCAGTAGTATTCAGGGCCTTAATGAAAAACTGTTTTTT.

This clone appeared a single time. The V gene is TRBV5-6, the J gene TRBJ1-3; unclear D gene. The CDR3 loop spans 14 amino acids. V was shortened by 4 bases and J by 0 bases, with 8 bases between the two germline ends. From germline, CDR1 is SGHDT and CDR2 YYEEEE. As DNA, the CDR3 is TGTGCCAGCAGCCCCCGGGGCTCTGGAAACACCATATATTTT. Translating it yields CASSPRGSGNTIYF.

This sequence joins TRBV6-5 and TRBJ1-2; D is possibly TRBD1 (6 bases). V lost 2 bases to trimming and J lost 3 bases, with 10 bases between them. Germline V gene data show CDR1 as MNHEY and CDR2 as SVGAGI. This CDR3 has 14 amino acids. The CDR3 loop reads CASSYGGSYYGYTF. The CDR3 region has the DNA TGTGCCAGCAGTTACGGGGGCAGCTACTATGGCTACACCTTC.

The J gene is TRBJ1-1, the V gene TRBV27; D is unresolved. Trimming took 2 bases from V and 1 from J, leaving 5 bases between them. CDR3 length equals 13 residues. Germline V lookup: CDR1 MNHEY, CDR2 SMNVEV (reference sequence). Here the CDR3 reads CASSLVWNTEAFF. CDR3 in DNA: TGTGCCAGCAGTTTAGTCTGGAACACTGAAGCTTTCTTT.

V gene TRBV2 combines with J gene TRBJ2-1; TRBD2 is a possible D gene (6 bases). V was clipped by 4 bases and J by 6 bases, with 7 bases between them. This CDR3 spans 12 amino acids. Germline V gives CDR1 SNHLY, CDR2 FYNNEI. The CDR3 nucleotides read TGTGCCAGCAGTGGGGGGGTCAATGAGCAGTTCTTC. As protein: CASSGGVNEQFF. The full variable domain, completed using reference TRBV2 and TRBJ2-1, is EPEVTQTPSHQVTQMGQEVILRCVPISNHLYFYWYRQILGQKVEFLVSFYNNEISEKSEIFDDQFSVERPDGSNFTLKIRSTKLEDSAMYFCASSGGVNEQFFGPGTRLTVL.

The gene calls are TRBV2 and TRBJ1-1, with D possibly being TRBD1 (5 bases). Trimming removed 3 bases from V and 1 base from J, with 12 bases in between. The CDR3 sequence is 15 residues long. Germline CDR1 reads SNHLY; CDR2 reads FYNNEI. The CDR3 is CASSEQGIPNTEAFF. The CDR3, as DNA: TGTGCCAGCAGTGAGCAGGGAATCCCGAACACTGAAGCTTTCTTT.

This chain links TRBV19 with TRBJ1-6; tentatively, D is TRBD1 (6 bases). The CDR3 runs 15 residues. CDR1 LNHDA and CDR2 SQIVND come from the germline V gene (reference sequence). V lost 3 bases and J 9 bases, leaving 15 bases between the germline ends. CDR3 amino acids: CASSIQGIGASPLHF. CDR3 in DNA: TGTGCCAGTAGTATTCAGGGGATCGGAGCTTCACCCCTCCACTTT. The full variable domain, with the rest looked up from reference TRBV19 and TRBJ1-6, is DGGITQSPKYLFRKEGQNVTLSCEQNLNHDAMYWYRQDPGQGLRLIYYSQIVNDFQKGDIAEGYSVSREKKESFPLTVTSAQKNPTAFYLCASSIQGIGASPLHFGNGTRLTVT.

The rearrangement uses TRBV7-2 and TRBJ2-7; a weak D match, TRBD2 (5 bases). CDR3 length: 13 residues. Trimming pared 1 base from V and 9 bases from J, leaving 13 bases between. Germline loops: CDR1 SGHTA, CDR2 FQGNSA. The CDR3 coding sequence is TGTGCCAGCAGCTTAGTTGAGAGGGAGCGGCAGTACTTC. It translates to CASSLVERERQYF.

The chain carries TRBV10-3 and TRBJ2-2; D may be TRBD1 (5 bases). Between the trimmed V and J ends, which lost 10 bases and 0 bases, there was a span of 9 bases. The CDR3 is made up of 13 amino acids. Germline lookup yields CDR1 ENHRY and CDR2 SYGVKD. The CDR3 loop reads CATTGPNTGELFF. Here the CDR3 DNA reads TGTGCCACCACAGGACCGAACACCGGGGAGCTGTTTTTT.